Shown below are 6 T cell receptor beta chains from a single sample sequenced in a study of blood T cell repertoires in COVID-19. Sequencing used immunoSEQ multiplex PCR; TCRdb keeps in-frame clones, though not all of them. The table lists several thousand clones, 70% to 90% of them singletons, with approximately 8% in the top ten. The sample comprised peripheral blood. The source of these receptors is a human donor in a cohort sampled during active COVID-19.

This chain joins TRBV25-1 and TRBJ2-3; D is ambiguous. CDR1 is MGHDK and CDR2 is SYGVNS in the germline V gene. V shed 6 bases and J shed 2 bases, with 18 bases lying between them. CDR3 length: 16 residues. CDR3 sequence: CASSPSVGHNTDTQYF. CDR3 nucleotides: TGTGCCAGCAGCCCTAGTGTTGGCCACAACACAGATACGCAGTATTTT.

V and J are TRBV19 and TRBJ2-7, with a tentative D call TRBD2 (6 bases). V was pared by 2 bases and J by 4 bases, with 15 bases between. CDR1 is LNHDA and CDR2 is SQIVND in the germline V gene (reference sequence). The CDR3 contains 15 residues. In DNA form, the CDR3 reads TGTGCCAGTAGTATATCTCCTCCAGGGACTTACGAGCAGTACTTC. This translates into CASSISPPGTYEQYF. Full variable domain (outside the CDR3, taken from reference TRBV19 and TRBJ2-7): DGGITQSPKYLFRKEGQNVTLSCEQNLNHDAMYWYRQDPGQGLRLIYYSQIVNDFQKGDIAEGYSVSREKKESFPLTVTSAQKNPTAFYLCASSISPPGTYEQYFGPGTRLTVT.

This chain's CDR3 is CASSFDSNSPLHF. CDR3 coding DNA: TGCGCCAGCAGTTTTGATAGTAATTCACCCCTCCACTTT. V usage is TRBV5-1 and J usage is TRBJ1-6, with D unresolved. V gave up 5 bases and J gave up 6 bases, with 9 bases separating them. CDR1 and CDR2 from the germline V gene are SGHRS and YFSETQ. The CDR3 is made up of 13 amino acids.

Only one count was recorded for this clone. This chain joins TRBV24-1 and TRBJ2-3, with 7 bases identical to TRBD1. The CDR3 length is 18 residues. Looked up from germline, CDR1 is KGHDR and CDR2 is SFDVKD. The J segment lost 1 base and the V segment lost 3 bases, leaving 12 bases of the junction unmatched. Here the CDR3 DNA reads TGTGCCACCAGTGATCGTGGACAGGTTATAAGAGGCACAGATACGCAGTATTTT. The encoded protein is CATSDRGQVIRGTDTQYF.

This chain links TRBV7-2 with TRBJ1-1; possible D gene TRBD1, 6 bases. Deletions cut 5 bases from V and 11 bases from J, with 18 bases between. Germline V gene sequence: CDR1 SGHTA, CDR2 FQGNSA. The CDR3 loop spans 13 amino acids. The CDR3, as DNA: TGTGCCAGCAGCCAAGAACAGGGACGGAATGCTTTCTTT. Translation gives CASSQEQGRNAFF.

The gene calls are TRBV5-1 and TRBJ2-7; weak D call: TRBD1 (6 bases). The CDR3 covers 16 residues. The V gene lost 3 bases and the J gene lost 6 bases, with 22 bases spanning the gap. The germline CDR1 and CDR2 sequences are SGHRS and YFSETQ. The CDR3 loop reads CASSSRGTTPSGEQYF. The CDR3 region has the DNA TGCGCCAGCAGCTCCAGGGGAACTACCCCTTCTGGCGAGCAGTACTTC.